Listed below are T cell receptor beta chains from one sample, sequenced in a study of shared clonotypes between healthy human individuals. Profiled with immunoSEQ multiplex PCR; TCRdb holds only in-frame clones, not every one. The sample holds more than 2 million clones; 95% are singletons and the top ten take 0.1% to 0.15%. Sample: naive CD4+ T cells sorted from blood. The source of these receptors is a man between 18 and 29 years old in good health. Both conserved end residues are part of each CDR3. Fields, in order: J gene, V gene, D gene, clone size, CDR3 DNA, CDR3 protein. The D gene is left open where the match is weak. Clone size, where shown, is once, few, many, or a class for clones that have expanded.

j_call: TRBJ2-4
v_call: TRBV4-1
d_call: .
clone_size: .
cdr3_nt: TGCGCCAGCAGCCAAGAAGGGCTGGCCCAAAACATTCAGTACTTC
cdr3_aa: CASSQEGLAQNIQYF

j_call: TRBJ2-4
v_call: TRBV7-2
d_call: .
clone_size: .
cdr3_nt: TGTGCCAGCAGCTTATCCCAGGACTGGGTAGCCAAAAACATTCAGTACTTC
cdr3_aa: CASSLSQDWVAKNIQYF

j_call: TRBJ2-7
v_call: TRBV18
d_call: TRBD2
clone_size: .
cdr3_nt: TGTGCCAGCTCAGTGACGGGGGGACTATTTCTCCTACGTTTTGAGCAGTACTTC
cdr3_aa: CASSVTGGLFLLRFEQYF

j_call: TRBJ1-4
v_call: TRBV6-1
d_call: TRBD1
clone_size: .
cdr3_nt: TGTGCCAGCAAACCGGGACAGGGGTTAAATGAAAAACTGTTTTTT
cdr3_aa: CASKPGQGLNEKLFF

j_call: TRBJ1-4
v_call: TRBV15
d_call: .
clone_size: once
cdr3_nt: TGTGCCACCAGCAGGGGGTTTGCAGGAGATGAAAAACTGTTTTTT
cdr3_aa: CATSRGFAGDEKLFF

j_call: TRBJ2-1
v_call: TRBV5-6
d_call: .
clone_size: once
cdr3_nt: TGTGCCAGCACCCGACAGGAGGTTAGGCAGTTCTTC
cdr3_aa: CASTRQEVRQFF

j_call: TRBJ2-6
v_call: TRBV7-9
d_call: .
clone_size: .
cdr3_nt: TGTGCCAGCAGCTTAGCGGGGTCGGGACGGTGGTCTGGGGCCAACGTCCTGACTTTC
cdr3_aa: CASSLAGSGRWSGANVLTF

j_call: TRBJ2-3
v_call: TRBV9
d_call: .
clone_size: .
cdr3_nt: TGTGCCAGCAGCGCCGGACCCACAGATACGCAGTATTTT
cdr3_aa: CASSAGPTDTQYF

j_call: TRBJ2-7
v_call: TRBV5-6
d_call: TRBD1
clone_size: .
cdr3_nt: TGTGCCAGCAGCTTGGGGACAGGGCACTCCTACGAGCAGTACTTC
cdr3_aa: CASSLGTGHSYEQYF

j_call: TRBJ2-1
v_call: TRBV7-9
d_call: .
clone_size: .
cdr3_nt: TGTGCCAGCAGCCCGGACAGAACCTACAATGAGCAGTTCTTC
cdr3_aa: CASSPDRTYNEQFF

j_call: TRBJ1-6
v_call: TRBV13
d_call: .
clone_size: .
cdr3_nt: TGTGCCAGCAGGCTGGGGGGCGATTCCTATAATTCACCCCTCCACTTT
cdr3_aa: CASRLGGDSYNSPLHF

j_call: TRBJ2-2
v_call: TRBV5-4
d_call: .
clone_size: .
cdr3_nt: TGTGCCAGCACTTGGGGGGCTATGAACTTGGAGGAGCTGTTTTTT
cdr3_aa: CASTWGAMNLEELFF

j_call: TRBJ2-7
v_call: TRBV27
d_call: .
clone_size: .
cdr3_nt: TGTGCCAGCAGTCCCCGGGGTAGCGGCTCCTACGAGCAGTACTTC
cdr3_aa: CASSPRGSGSYEQYF

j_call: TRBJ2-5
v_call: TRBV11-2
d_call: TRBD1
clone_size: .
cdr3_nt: TGTGCCAGCAGCTTACAGGGGGCCCAAGAGACCCAGTACTTC
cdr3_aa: CASSLQGAQETQYF

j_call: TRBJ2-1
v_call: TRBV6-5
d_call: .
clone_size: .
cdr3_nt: TGTGCCAGCAGCAAGGACAGTGGATACTACAATGAGCAGTTCTTC
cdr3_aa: CASSKDSGYYNEQFF

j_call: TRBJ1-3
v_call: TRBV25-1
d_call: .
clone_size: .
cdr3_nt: TGTGCCACCCAGGAAGGGGCGTACTCTGGAAACACCATATATTTT
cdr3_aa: CATQEGAYSGNTIYF

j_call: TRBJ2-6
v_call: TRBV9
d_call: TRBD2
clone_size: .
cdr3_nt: TGTGCCAGCAGCGTAGACCTCGGACTAGCGGACTTGGGGGCCAACGTCCTGACTTTC
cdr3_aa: CASSVDLGLADLGANVLTF

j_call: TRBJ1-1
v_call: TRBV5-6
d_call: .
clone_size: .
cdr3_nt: TGTGCCAGCAGCTTGGTTTCCGCAGGTGAAGCTTTCTTT
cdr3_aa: CASSLVSAGEAFF

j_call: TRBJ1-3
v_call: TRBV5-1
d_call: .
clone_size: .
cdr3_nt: TGCGCCAGCAGCCCGTCAGGAAACACCATATATTTT
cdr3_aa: CASSPSGNTIYF

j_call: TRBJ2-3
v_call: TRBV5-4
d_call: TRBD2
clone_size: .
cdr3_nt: TGTGCCAGCAGCTTGCTAGCGGGAGGCTCAGATACGCAGTATTTT
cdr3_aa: CASSLLAGGSDTQYF

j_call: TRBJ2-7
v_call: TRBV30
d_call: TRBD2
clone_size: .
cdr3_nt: TGTGCCTGGAGTCCCAGCGGGAGTTCCGAGCAGTACTTC
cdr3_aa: CAWSPSGSSEQYF

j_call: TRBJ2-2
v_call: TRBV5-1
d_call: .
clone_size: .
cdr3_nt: TGCGCCAGCAAAGGGGAGAACACCGGGGAGCTGTTTTTT
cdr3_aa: CASKGENTGELFF

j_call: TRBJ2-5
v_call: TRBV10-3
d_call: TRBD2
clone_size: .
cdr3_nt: TGTGCCATCAGTGTTCTAGCGGGTTCTCAAGAGACCCAGTACTTC
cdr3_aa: CAISVLAGSQETQYF

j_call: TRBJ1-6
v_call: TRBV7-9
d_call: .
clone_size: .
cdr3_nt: TGTGCCAGCACCGACAGTGGACATCGTTCACCCCTCCACTTT
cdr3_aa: CASTDSGHRSPLHF

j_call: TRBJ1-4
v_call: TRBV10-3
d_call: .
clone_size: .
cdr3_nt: TGTGCCATCAGTGAGTCCGACCTTTCAAGCGAAAAACTGTTTTTT
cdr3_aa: CAISESDLSSEKLFF

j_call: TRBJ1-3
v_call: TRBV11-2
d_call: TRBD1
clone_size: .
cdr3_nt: TGTGCCAGCAGCTTCGGACAGGGAAGAAACACCATATATTTT
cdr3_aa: CASSFGQGRNTIYF

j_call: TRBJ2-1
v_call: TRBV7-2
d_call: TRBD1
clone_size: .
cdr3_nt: TGTGCCAGCAGCTTAGGAGGGACAGGGAGGAATGAGCAGTTCTTC
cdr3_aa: CASSLGGTGRNEQFF

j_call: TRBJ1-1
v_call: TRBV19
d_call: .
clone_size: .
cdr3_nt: TGTGCCAGTAGTATAGAACCAGCGAATGAGGCTTTCTTT
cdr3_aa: CASSIEPANEAFF

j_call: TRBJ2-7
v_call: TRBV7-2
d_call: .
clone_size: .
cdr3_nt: TGTGCCAGCAGCCTCTCCAACAGGGCCGAGCAGTACTTC
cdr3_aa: CASSLSNRAEQYF

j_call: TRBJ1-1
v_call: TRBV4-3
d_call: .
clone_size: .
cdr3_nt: TGCGCCAGCAGCCAAGTACAGGGCGACACTGAAGCTTTCTTT
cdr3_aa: CASSQVQGDTEAFF

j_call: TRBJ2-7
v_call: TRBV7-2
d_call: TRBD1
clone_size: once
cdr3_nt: TGTGCCAGCGGCAAGGGACAGGGCCCCTACGAGCAGTACTTC
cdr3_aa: CASGKGQGPYEQYF

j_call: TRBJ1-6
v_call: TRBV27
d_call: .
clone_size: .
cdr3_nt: TGTGCCAGCAGCCAAAGACGGAATTCACCCCTCCACTTT
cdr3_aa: CASSQRRNSPLHF

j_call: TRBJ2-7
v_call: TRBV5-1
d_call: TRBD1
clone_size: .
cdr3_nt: TGCGCCAGCAGCGTGGGACAGGGAGCCTACGAGCAGTACTTC
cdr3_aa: CASSVGQGAYEQYF

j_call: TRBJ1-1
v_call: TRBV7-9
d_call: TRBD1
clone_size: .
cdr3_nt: TGTGCCAGCAGCCGGGGACAGGGATCATACACTGAAGCTTTCTTT
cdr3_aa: CASSRGQGSYTEAFF

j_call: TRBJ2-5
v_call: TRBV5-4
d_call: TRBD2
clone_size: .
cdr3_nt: TGTGCCAGCAGCCCAAAGACTAGCATGGAGACCCAGTACTTC
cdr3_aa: CASSPKTSMETQYF

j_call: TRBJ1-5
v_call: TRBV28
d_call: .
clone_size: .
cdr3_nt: TGTGCCAGCAACCTCAATTCCGGACGCAATCAGCCCCAGCATTTT
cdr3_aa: CASNLNSGRNQPQHF

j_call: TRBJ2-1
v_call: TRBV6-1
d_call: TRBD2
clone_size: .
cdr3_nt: TGTGCCAGCAGTACCTCGGCGGGAGGGTGGAATGAGCAGTTCTTC
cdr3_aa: CASSTSAGGWNEQFF

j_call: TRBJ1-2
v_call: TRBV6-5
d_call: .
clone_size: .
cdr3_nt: TGTGCCAGCAGTCGCCTGGAGAACTATGGCTACACCTTC
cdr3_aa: CASSRLENYGYTF

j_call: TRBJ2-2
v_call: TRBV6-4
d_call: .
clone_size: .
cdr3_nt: TGTGCCAGCAGTGTGGTCATTTCTTCGAACACCGGGGAGCTGTTTTTT
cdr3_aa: CASSVVISSNTGELFF

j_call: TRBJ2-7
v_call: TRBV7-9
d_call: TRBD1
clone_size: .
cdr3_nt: TGTGCCAGCAGCTCGTTAACAGGGGCCGCCCCTTCCTACGAGCAGTACTTC
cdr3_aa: CASSSLTGAAPSYEQYF

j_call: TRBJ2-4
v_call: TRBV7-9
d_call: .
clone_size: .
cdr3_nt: TGTGCCAGCAGCTACTGGGCCGGGCGTGACATTCAGTACTTC
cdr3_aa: CASSYWAGRDIQYF

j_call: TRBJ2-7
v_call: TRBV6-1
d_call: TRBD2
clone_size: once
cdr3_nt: TGTGCCAGCAGTGCGACTAGCGGGAGTGCCGAGCAGTACTTC
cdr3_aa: CASSATSGSAEQYF